The 5 T cell receptor beta chains given below trace back to one sample, sequenced in a study of T cell responses to AZD1222 COVID-19 vaccine. Some clones are missing from TCRdb's copy, which holds only in-frame ones; the method was immunoSEQ multiplex PCR. The table records fewer than 200,000 clones, about 86% of them present only once. The sample was peripheral blood, taken 28 days after the second AZD1222 dose. These receptors all come from an adult who received the AZD1222 COVID-19 vaccine.

The genes are TRBV18 and TRBJ1-6; D perhaps matches TRBD1 (6 bases). The V gene lost 1 base and the J gene lost 9 bases, with 13 bases spanning the gap. The V gene's germline CDR1 is KGHSH and CDR2 LQKENI. There are 15 residues in the CDR3. The CDR3 nucleotides are TGTGCCAGCTCACCACAAAGGGGGATGAGTTCACCCCTCCACTTT. Translated: CASSPQRGMSSPLHF.

This rearrangement joins TRBV5-1 to TRBJ1-6, with a weak D call TRBD1 (6 bases). The CDR3 length is 14 residues. V lost 3 bases, J lost 10 bases, and 14 bases lay in between. Germline CDR1 reads SGHRS; CDR2 reads YFSETQ. The CDR3 is CASSSGQFGSPLHF. The CDR3 DNA is TGCGCCAGCAGCTCCGGACAGTTTGGGTCACCCCTCCACTTT.

The V gene is TRBV5-1, the J gene TRBJ2-2; TRBD2 is a possible D gene (5 bases). CDR3 length: 15 residues. Trimming shortened V by 1 base and J by 3 bases, and 10 bases separated the two germline ends. In germline, CDR1 is SGHRS, CDR2 YFSETQ. The CDR3 spells CASSLRSGDTGELFF. Here the CDR3 DNA reads TGCGCCAGCAGCTTGCGGAGCGGCGACACCGGGGAGCTGTTTTTT.

This chain joins TRBV7-8 and TRBJ1-6; 9 positions agree with TRBD1. CDR3 size: 14 residues. The germline CDR1 and CDR2 sequences are SGHVS and FQNEAQ. The J segment lost 8 bases and the V segment lost 4 bases, leaving 3 bases of the junction unmatched. This CDR3 reads CASSYRGQDSPLHF. The CDR3 DNA is TGTGCCAGCAGCTACAGGGGGCAAGATTCACCCCTCCACTTT.

CDR3 residues: CASSPGLAGAITPYF. The CDR3 coding sequence is TGTGCCAGCAGCCCTGGACTAGCGGGGGCCATCACCCCTTACTTC. The J gene is TRBJ2-7, the V gene TRBV14; 13 positions match TRBD2. This CDR3 spans 15 amino acids. Germline CDR1 reads SGHDN; CDR2 reads FVKESK. After removal of 4 bases from V and 13 bases from J, the junction contained 13 bases not matched to a gene.